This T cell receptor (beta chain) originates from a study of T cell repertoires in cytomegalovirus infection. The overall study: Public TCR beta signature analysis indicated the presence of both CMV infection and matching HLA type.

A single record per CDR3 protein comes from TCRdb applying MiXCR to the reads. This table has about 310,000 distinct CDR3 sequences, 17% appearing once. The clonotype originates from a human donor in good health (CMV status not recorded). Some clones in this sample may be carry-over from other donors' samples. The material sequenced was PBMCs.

The CDR3 reads CASSFSGGESFF. The DNA of the CDR3 is TGTGCCAGCAGCTTCTCAGGGGGCGAATCTTTCTTT. The V gene is TRBV5-4, the J gene TRBJ1-1; 8 bases line up with TRBD1. Germline CDR1 and CDR2: SGHNT and YYREEE (reference sequence). After removal of 2 bases from V and 12 bases from J, the junction contained 6 bases not matched to a gene. The CDR3 has 12 residues. The full variable domain, in which reference TRBV5-4 and TRBJ1-1 provide the parts outside the CDR3, is ETGVTQSPTHLIKTRGQQVTLRCSSQSGHNTVSWYQQALGQGPQFIFQYYREEENGRGNFPPRFSGLQFPNYSSELNVNALELDDSALYLCASSFSGGESFFGQGTRLTVV.